Shown below are 14 T cell receptor beta chains from a single sample sequenced in a study of T cells expressing NK-cell markers (dated by TCRdb to 2018 to 2021). The library came from 5' RACE. Sequencing instrument: Illumina HiSeq 2000. Through TCRdb reprocessing, the reads give one entry per CDR3 protein sequence; DNA is omitted. This sample's listing comprises approximately 460,000 distinct CDR3 sequences. 7.3% of the sample comes from the top ten. The sample comprised blood T cells: a sorted CD56 or NKG2C T cell subset, CD4+ or CD8+ T cells, or bulk PBMC T cells (not recorded which). The receptor source for this set is a woman between 18 and 70 years old in good health.

This chain connects TRBV7-6 to TRBJ2-5; the TCRdb D gene call, TRBD1, has no DNA to confirm it. This CDR3 is built from 16 residues. The germline CDR1 and CDR2 sequences are SGHVS and FNYEAQ. CDR3: CASSFRGLRGQETQYF.

The J gene is TRBJ2-3, the V gene TRBV24-1. CDR3 length: 13 residues. Germline V lookup: CDR1 KGHDR, CDR2 SFDVKD. CDR3 sequence: CATSETKTDTQYF.

The chain recombines TRBV20-1 with TRBJ2-4; the TRBD1 assignment by TCRdb is unverifiable without DNA. The germline gives CDR1 DFQATT, CDR2 SNEGSKA (reference sequence). This CDR3 has 15 amino acids. The CDR3 here is CSAREQGAAKNIQYF.

This chain joins TRBV3-1 and TRBJ2-5; TCRdb designates TRBD1, a call that cannot be tested without DNA. In germline, CDR1 is LGHDT, CDR2 YNNKEL (reference sequence). The CDR3 extends over 16 amino acids. The CDR3 protein is CASSQEATGHQETQYF.

CDR3 region: CSARLQGSYNSPLHF. The rearrangement links TRBV20-1 to TRBJ1-6; TCRdb returns TRBD1, unconfirmable since there is no DNA. This CDR3 has 15 residues. Looked up from germline, CDR1 is DFQATT and CDR2 is SNEGSKA (reference sequence).

The V call is TRBV6-1, the J call TRBJ2-3; the TRBD1 assignment by TCRdb is unverifiable without DNA. Per the germline V gene, CDR1 is MNHNS and CDR2 is SASEGT. The CDR3 spans 14 residues. Here the CDR3 reads CASRGQGLPLEQYF.

The rearrangement uses TRBV6-1 and TRBJ2-7; the D call of TRBD2 rests on TCRdb alone, since no DNA is present to check it. This CDR3 has 16 amino acids. Germline lookup yields CDR1 MNHNS and CDR2 SASEGT. CDR3: CASTPMTSGSRNEQYF.

The rearrangement uses TRBV6-2 or TRBV6-3 and TRBJ2-1; as DNA is missing, the TRBD2 call by TCRdb cannot be tested. The germline gives CDR1 MNHEY, CDR2 SVGEGT. This CDR3 is 18 amino acids long. CDR3 sequence reads: CASSYGALAGVGYNEQFF.

This rearrangement joins TRBV19 to TRBJ2-1; TCRdb returns TRBD1, unconfirmable since there is no DNA. There are 14 residues in the CDR3. Germline CDR1 LNHDA, CDR2 SQIVND (reference sequence). CDR3 in amino acids: CASSRPGVTNEQFF.

The CDR3: CASSFQGTNTEAFF. This rearrangement joins TRBV5-1 to TRBJ1-1; with no DNA, the TCRdb D assignment of TRBD1 cannot be verified. Germline CDR1 is SGHRS and CDR2 is YFSETQ. CDR3 size: 14 residues.

This rearrangement joins TRBV20-1 to TRBJ1-1. The CDR3 consists of 11 residues. Germline assignment: CDR1 DFQATT and CDR2 SNEGSKA (reference sequence). The CDR3 region is CSASTNTEAFF.

The chain couples TRBV4-2 to TRBJ1-4. Per germline, CDR1 LGHNA and CDR2 YNFKEQ. The CDR3 is made up of 14 amino acids. The CDR3 spells CASSLRLWYEKLFF.

The V gene is TRBV12-3 or TRBV12-4, the J gene TRBJ2-1; TCRdb gives TRBD1 as the D gene, but with no DNA this cannot be confirmed. This CDR3 has 19 residues. The CDR3 region is CASSSPFGGVLQSYNEQFF.

The chain recombines TRBV12-3 or TRBV12-4 with TRBJ2-1; absent DNA, TCRdb's TRBD1 call cannot be checked. This CDR3 has 14 amino acids. The CDR3 is CASSLSGGFNEQFF.